This is a list of T cell receptor beta chains from one sample in a study of vaccination and CD4 T cells after COVID-19. Their recognized antigens are unknown. TCRdb re-analysed the PCR reads in MiXCR, keeping a single row per CDR3 protein. In the table there are about 16,000 distinct CDR3 sequences, around 74% of which are singletons. The sample in question was CD4+ T cells from blood, cultured in vitro, obtained after SARS-CoV-2 vaccination. These receptor sequences come from a human donor who received a COVID-19 vaccine. Each CDR3 is given with its conserved first and last residue. D genes are given only for firm matches. Some rows mark clone size as missing; the rest say once, few, many or name a class of expanded clone.

V: TRBV2; size: -; D: TRBD1; J: TRBJ1-5; CDR3: CASSERTNRQGVLHF; DNA: TGTGCCAGCAGTGAAAGGACCAACCGACAGGGGGTTCTTCATTTT
V: TRBV24-1; size: once; D: -; J: TRBJ1-5; CDR3: CATYVGRTYSNQPQHF; DNA: TGTGCCACGTACGTAGGCAGGACCTATAGCAATCAGCCCCAGCATTTT
V: TRBV19; size: -; D: TRBD1; J: TRBJ2-3; CDR3: CASSIRTGLGTDTQYF; DNA: TGTGCCAGTAGTATACGGACAGGATTGGGGACAGATACGCAGTATTTT
V: TRBV24-1; size: -; D: -; J: TRBJ2-3; CDR3: CATQVSSAQDTQYF; DNA: TGTGCCACCCAGGTGAGCAGTGCCCAAGATACGCAGTATTTT
V: TRBV19; size: once; D: -; J: TRBJ1-2; CDR3: CASAYSTGYYGYTF; DNA: TGTGCCAGTGCATATTCCACAGGGTACTATGGCTACACCTTC
V: TRBV7-8; size: medium-sized; D: TRBD2; J: TRBJ2-3; CDR3: CASSLVSGGHTDTQYF; DNA: TGTGCCAGCAGCTTAGTGTCGGGGGGTCACACAGATACGCAGTATTTT
V: TRBV7-8; size: -; D: TRBD2; J: TRBJ2-5; CDR3: CASSALLAGPQRETQYF; DNA: TGTGCCAGCAGCGCGCTACTAGCGGGACCGCAGAGGGAGACCCAGTACTTC
V: TRBV6-5; size: -; D: TRBD1; J: TRBJ1-1; CDR3: CASSYRDSEAFF; DNA: TGTGCCAGCAGTTACCGGGACAGTGAAGCTTTCTTT
V: TRBV5-4; size: few; D: -; J: TRBJ2-4; CDR3: CASSSTFLGETKNIQYF; DNA: TGTGCCAGCAGTTCAACCTTTCTAGGGGAGACCAAAAACATTCAGTACTTC
V: TRBV19; size: -; D: TRBD1; J: TRBJ1-1; CDR3: CASSVGQGGDTEAFF; DNA: TGTGCCAGTAGTGTCGGACAGGGGGGGGACACTGAAGCTTTCTTT
V: TRBV29-1; size: -; D: -; J: TRBJ1-5; CDR3: CSVEEGSNQPQHF; DNA: TGCAGCGTTGAAGAGGGTAGCAATCAGCCCCAGCATTTT
V: TRBV6-1; size: -; D: -; J: TRBJ1-5; CDR3: CASRNRFSAQHF; DNA: TGTGCCAGCAGAAACAGGTTTTCGGCCCAGCATTTT
V: TRBV6-1; size: few; D: -; J: TRBJ1-2; CDR3: CASRDNSNYGYTF; DNA: TGTGCCAGTAGGGACAATTCTAACTATGGCTACACCTTC
V: TRBV6-1; size: -; D: -; J: TRBJ2-3; CDR3: CASSDPAVYTDTQYF; DNA: TGTGCCAGCAGTGACCCAGCGGTATACACAGATACGCAGTATTTT
V: TRBV6-5; size: once; D: TRBD1; J: TRBJ1-2; CDR3: CASSYSRGPLSRGYTF; DNA: TGTGCCAGCAGTTACTCGAGGGGGCCCCTTTCGAGGGGCTACACCTTC
V: TRBV2; size: -; D: -; J: TRBJ1-6; CDR3: CASSVRGEGNSPLHF; DNA: TGTGCCAGCAGTGTACGGGGGGAAGGGAATTCACCCCTCCACTTT
V: TRBV2; size: -; D: TRBD2; J: TRBJ2-5; CDR3: CASRLPRGGDETQYF; DNA: TGTGCCAGCAGGCTCCCTCGGGGGGGGGACGAGACCCAGTACTTC
V: TRBV10-3; size: -; D: -; J: TRBJ1-2; CDR3: CAISESTLNGYTF; DNA: TGTGCCATCAGTGAGTCGACCCTCAACGGCTACACCTTC
V: TRBV29-1; size: -; D: -; J: TRBJ2-7; CDR3: CSVVLPGTYEQYF; DNA: TGCAGCGTTGTACTGCCAGGTACCTACGAGCAGTACTTC
V: TRBV2; size: -; D: -; J: TRBJ2-7; CDR3: CASSGQVSYEQYF; DNA: TGTGCCAGCAGTGGACAGGTATCCTACGAGCAGTACTTC
V: TRBV30; size: -; D: -; J: TRBJ1-6; CDR3: CAWSAGRVNSPLHF; DNA: TGTGCCTGGAGTGCGGGACGGGTAAATTCACCCCTCCACTTT
V: TRBV4-1; size: -; D: -; J: TRBJ1-2; CDR3: CASSQALVLSGHRNYGYTF; DNA: TGCGCCAGCAGCCAAGCACTAGTTTTGTCAGGACACCGTAACTATGGCTACACCTTC
V: TRBV5-3; size: -; D: -; J: TRBJ2-1; CDR3: CASSSMMTRGREQFF; DNA: TGTGCCAGCAGCTCGATGATGACTAGAGGACGTGAGCAGTTCTTC
V: TRBV20-1; size: -; D: TRBD2; J: TRBJ2-5; CDR3: CSARDPAGTSGVRETQYF; DNA: TGCAGTGCTAGAGATCCGGCCGGCACTAGCGGGGTACGGGAGACCCAGTACTTC
V: TRBV7-9; size: -; D: -; J: TRBJ1-2; CDR3: CASSLGGYYGYTF; DNA: TGTGCCAGCAGCTTAGGGGGGTACTATGGCTACACCTTC
V: TRBV6-1; size: -; D: -; J: TRBJ1-5; CDR3: CASSEVGEIGQPQHF; DNA: TGTGCCAGCAGTGAAGTGGGGGAGATTGGTCAGCCCCAGCATTTT
V: TRBV5-1; size: -; D: -; J: TRBJ1-2; CDR3: CASSLANYGYTF; DNA: TGCGCCAGCAGCTTGGCTAACTATGGCTACACCTTC
V: TRBV19; size: -; D: -; J: TRBJ1-5; CDR3: CASKNEEHSNQPQHF; DNA: TGTGCCAGTAAAAACGAGGAACACAGCAATCAGCCCCAGCATTTT
V: TRBV6-5; size: -; D: -; J: TRBJ1-1; CDR3: CASSYSRILNTEAFF; DNA: TGTGCCAGCAGTTACTCGAGAATCCTGAACACTGAAGCTTTCTTT
V: TRBV30; size: once; D: -; J: TRBJ1-3; CDR3: CAWSVLSGAYSGNTIYF; DNA: TGTGCCTGGAGTGTGTTGTCGGGGGCCTACTCTGGAAACACCATATATTTT
V: TRBV7-8; size: medium-sized; D: -; J: TRBJ1-2; CDR3: CASSLVGGLLNYGYTF; DNA: TGTGCCAGCAGCTTAGTGGGGGGGCTACTGAACTATGGCTACACCTTC
V: TRBV27; size: -; D: -; J: TRBJ1-1; CDR3: CASSSDILTRAFF; DNA: TGTGCCAGCAGTTCCGACATCCTTACGCGGGCTTTCTTT